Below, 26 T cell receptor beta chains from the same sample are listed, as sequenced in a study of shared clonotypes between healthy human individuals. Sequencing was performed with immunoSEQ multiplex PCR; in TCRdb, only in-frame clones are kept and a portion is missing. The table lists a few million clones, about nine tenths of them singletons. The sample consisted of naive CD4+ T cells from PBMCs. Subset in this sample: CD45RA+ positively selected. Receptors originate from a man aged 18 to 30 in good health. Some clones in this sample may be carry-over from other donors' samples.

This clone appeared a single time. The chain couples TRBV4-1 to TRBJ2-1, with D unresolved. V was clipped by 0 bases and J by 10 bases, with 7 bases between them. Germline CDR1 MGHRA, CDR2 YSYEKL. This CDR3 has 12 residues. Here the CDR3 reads CASSQDPREQFF. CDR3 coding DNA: TGCGCCAGCAGCCAAGACCCCCGGGAGCAGTTCTTC.

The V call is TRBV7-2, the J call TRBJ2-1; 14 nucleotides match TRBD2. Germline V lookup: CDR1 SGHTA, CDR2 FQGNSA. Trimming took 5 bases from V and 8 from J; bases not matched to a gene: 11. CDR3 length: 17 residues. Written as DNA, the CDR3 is TGTGCCAGCAGCCTGGACAGGGAGGGACTAGCGGGAGATGAGCAGTTCTTC. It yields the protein CASSLDREGLAGDEQFF. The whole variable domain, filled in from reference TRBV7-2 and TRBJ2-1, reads GAGVSQSPSNKVTEKGKDVELRCDPISGHTALYWYRQSLGQGLEFLIYFQGNSAPDKSGLPSDRFSAERTGGSVSTLTIQRTQQEDSAVYLCASSLDREGLAGDEQFFGPGTRLTVL.

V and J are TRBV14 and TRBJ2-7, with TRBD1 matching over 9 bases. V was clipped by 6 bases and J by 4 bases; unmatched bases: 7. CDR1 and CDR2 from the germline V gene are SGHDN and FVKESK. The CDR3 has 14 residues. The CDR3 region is CASRPWTGDYEQYF. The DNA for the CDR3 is TGTGCCAGCAGGCCGTGGACAGGGGATTACGAGCAGTACTTC.

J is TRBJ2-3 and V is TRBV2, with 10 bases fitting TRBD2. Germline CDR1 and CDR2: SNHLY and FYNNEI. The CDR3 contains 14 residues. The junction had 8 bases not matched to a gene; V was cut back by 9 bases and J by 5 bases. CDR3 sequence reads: CARLAGVGGDTQYF. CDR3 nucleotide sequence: TGTGCCAGGCTAGCGGGAGTTGGTGGAGATACGCAGTATTTT. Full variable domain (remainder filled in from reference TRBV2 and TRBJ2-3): EPEVTQTPSHQVTQMGQEVILRCVPISNHLYFYWYRQILGQKVEFLVSFYNNEISEKSEIFDDQFSVERPDGSNFTLKIRSTKLEDSAMYFCARLAGVGGDTQYFGPGTRLTVL.

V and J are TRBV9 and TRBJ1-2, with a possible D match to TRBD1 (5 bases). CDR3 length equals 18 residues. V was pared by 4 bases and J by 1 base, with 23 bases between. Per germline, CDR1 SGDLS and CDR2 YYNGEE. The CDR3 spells CASSPAGAPPTFNYGYTF. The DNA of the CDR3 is TGTGCCAGCAGCCCCGCTGGGGCTCCTCCGACTTTTAACTATGGCTACACCTTC.

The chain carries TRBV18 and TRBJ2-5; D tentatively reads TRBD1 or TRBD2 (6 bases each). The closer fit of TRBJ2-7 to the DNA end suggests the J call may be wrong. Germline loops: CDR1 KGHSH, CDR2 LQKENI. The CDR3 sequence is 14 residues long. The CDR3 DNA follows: TGTGCCAGCTCACCATGGAAGGGGGGAGACGAGCAGTACTTC. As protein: CASSPWKGGDEQYF.

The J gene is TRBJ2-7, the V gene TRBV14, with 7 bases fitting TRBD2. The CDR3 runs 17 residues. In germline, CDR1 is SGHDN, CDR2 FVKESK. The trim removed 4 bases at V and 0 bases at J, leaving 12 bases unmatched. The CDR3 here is CASSRGSLGGGSYEQYF. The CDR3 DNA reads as TGTGCCAGCAGCCGAGGGTCTTTAGGCGGGGGCTCCTACGAGCAGTACTTC.

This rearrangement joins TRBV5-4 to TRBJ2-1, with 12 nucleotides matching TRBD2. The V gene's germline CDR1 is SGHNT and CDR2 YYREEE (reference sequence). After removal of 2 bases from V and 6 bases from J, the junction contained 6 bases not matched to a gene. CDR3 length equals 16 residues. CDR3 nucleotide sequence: TGTGCCAGCAGCTTCTCGGCTAGCGGGAGGGGCAATGAGCAGTTCTTC. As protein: CASSFSASGRGNEQFF.

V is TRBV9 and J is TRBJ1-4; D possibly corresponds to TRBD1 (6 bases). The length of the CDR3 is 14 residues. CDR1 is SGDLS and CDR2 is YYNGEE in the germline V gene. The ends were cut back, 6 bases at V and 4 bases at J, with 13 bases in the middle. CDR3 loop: CASTMTDSNEKLFF. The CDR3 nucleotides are TGTGCCAGCACCATGACGGACAGTAATGAAAAACTGTTTTTT.

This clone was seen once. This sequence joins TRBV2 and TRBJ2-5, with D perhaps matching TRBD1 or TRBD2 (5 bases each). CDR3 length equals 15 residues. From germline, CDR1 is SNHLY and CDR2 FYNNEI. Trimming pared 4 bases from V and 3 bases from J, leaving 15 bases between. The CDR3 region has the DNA TGTGCCAGCAGTGGGCTCCACGGGGCAGAAGAGACCCAGTACTTC. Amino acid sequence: CASSGLHGAEETQYF.

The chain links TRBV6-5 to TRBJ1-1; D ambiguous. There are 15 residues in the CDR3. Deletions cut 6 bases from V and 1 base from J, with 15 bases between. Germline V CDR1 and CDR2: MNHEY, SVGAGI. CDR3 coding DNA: TGTGCCAGCAGCCGGTCTCGGACGGCGAACACTGAAGCTTTCTTT. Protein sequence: CASSRSRTANTEAFF.

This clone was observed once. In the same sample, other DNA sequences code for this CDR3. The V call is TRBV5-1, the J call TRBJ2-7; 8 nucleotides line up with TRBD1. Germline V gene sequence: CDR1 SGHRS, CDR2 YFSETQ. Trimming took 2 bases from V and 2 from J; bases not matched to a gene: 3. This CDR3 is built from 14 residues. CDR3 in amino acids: CASSLQGGTYEQYF. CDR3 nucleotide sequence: TGCGCCAGCAGCTTACAGGGGGGTACCTACGAGCAGTACTTC.

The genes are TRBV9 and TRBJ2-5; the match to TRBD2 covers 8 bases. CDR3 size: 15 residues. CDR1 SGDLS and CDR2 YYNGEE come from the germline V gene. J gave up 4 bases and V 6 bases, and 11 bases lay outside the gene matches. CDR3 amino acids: CASNLAGGQVETQYF. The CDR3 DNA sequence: TGTGCCAGCAACCTGGCGGGGGGCCAGGTAGAGACCCAGTACTTC.

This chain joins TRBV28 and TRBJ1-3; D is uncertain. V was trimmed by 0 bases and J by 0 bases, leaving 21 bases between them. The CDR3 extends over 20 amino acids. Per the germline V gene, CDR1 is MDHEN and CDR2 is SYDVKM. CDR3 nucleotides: TGTGCCAGCAGTTTATGGGGTTGGACCGACGAGAAGAGCTCTGGAAACACCATATATTTT. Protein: CASSLWGWTDEKSSGNTIYF. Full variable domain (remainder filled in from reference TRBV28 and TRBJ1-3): DVKVTQSSRYLVKRTGEKVFLECVQDMDHENMFWYRQDPGLGLRLIYFSYDVKMKEKGDIPEGYSVSREKKERFSLILESASTNQTSMYLCASSLWGWTDEKSSGNTIYFGEGSWLTVV.

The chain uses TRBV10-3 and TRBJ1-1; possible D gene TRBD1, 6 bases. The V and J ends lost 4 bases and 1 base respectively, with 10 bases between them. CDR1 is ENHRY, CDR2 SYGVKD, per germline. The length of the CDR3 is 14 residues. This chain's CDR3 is CAISATGRNTEAFF. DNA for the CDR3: TGTGCCATCAGTGCGACAGGCCGGAACACTGAAGCTTTCTTT.

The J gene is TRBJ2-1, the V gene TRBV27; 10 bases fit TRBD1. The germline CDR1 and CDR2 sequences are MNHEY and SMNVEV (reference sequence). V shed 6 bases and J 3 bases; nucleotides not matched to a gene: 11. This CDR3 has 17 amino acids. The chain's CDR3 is CASRYRGDRGFYNEQFF. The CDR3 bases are TGTGCCAGCAGATATCGAGGGGACAGGGGCTTCTACAATGAGCAGTTCTTC.

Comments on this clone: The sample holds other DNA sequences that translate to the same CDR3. The chain's CDR3 is CASSLTGLATDTQYF. The CDR3 DNA sequence: TGTGCCAGCAGCTTAACGGGACTAGCGACAGATACGCAGTATTTT. The rearrangement joins TRBV7-8 to TRBJ2-3, with 10 bases aligning to TRBD2. J was trimmed by 3 bases and V by 2 bases; bases with no gene match: 2. Germline-derived CDR1 and CDR2 are SGHVS and FQNEAQ. The CDR3 sequence is 15 residues long. Variable domain in full (rest from reference TRBV7-8 and TRBJ2-3): GAGVSQSPRYKVAKRGQDVALRCDPISGHVSLFWYQQALGQGPEFLTYFQNEAQLDKSGLPSDRFFAERPEGSVSTLKIQRTQQEDSAVYLCASSLTGLATDTQYFGPGTRLTVL.

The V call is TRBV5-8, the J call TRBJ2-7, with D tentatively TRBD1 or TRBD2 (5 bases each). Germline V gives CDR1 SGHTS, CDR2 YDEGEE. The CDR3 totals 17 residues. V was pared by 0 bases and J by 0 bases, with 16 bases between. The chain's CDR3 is CASSLAAGTLLSYEQYF. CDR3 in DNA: TGTGCCAGCAGCTTGGCGGCAGGGACCTTACTCTCCTACGAGCAGTACTTC.

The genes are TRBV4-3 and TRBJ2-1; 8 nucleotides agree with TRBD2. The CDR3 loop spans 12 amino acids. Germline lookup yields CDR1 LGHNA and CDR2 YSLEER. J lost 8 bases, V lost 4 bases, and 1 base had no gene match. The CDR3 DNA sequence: TGCGCCAGCAGCCCGGGACTAGATGAGCAGTTCTTC. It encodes CASSPGLDEQFF.

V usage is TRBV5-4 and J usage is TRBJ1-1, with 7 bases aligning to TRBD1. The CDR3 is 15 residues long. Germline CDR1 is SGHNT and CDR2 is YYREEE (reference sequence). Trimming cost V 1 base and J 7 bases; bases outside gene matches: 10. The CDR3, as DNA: TGTGCCAGCAGCTTGCAACAGGGGATGAGGGGTGAAGCTTTCTTT. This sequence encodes CASSLQQGMRGEAFF.

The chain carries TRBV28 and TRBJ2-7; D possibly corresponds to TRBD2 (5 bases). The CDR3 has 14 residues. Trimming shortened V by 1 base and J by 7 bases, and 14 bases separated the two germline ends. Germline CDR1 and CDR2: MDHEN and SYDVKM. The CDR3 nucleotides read TGTGCCAGCAGTTTATCGCCAGCGGTGAGAGAGCAGTACTTC. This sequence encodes CASSLSPAVREQYF.

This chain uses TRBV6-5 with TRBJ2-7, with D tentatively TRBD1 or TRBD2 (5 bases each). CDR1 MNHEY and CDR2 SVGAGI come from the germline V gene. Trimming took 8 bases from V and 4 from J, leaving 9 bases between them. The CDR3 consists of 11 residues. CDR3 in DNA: TGTGCCAGCGGGGACGGTTACGAGCAGTACTTC. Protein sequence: CASGDGYEQYF.

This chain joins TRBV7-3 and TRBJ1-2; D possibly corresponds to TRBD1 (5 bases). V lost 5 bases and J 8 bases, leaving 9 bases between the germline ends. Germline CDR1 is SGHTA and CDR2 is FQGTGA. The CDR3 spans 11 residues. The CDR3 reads CASSAGLGYTF. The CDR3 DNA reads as TGTGCCAGCAGCGCAGGGTTAGGCTACACCTTC.

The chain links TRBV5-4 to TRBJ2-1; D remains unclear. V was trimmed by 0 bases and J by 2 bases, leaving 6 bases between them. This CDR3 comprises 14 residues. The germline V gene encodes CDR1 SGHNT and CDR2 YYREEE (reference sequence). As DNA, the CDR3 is TGTGCCAGCAGCTTGGGGACCCCCTACAATGAGCAGTTCTTC. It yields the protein CASSLGTPYNEQFF.

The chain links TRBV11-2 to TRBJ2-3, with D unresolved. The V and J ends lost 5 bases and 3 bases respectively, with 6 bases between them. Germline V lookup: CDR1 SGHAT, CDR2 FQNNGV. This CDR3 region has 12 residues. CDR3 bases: TGTGCCAGCAGCCCCCCTACAGATACGCAGTATTTT. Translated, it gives CASSPPTDTQYF.

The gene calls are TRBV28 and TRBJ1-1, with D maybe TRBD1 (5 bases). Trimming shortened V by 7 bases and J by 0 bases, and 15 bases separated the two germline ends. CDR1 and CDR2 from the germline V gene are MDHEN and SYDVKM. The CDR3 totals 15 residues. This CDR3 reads CASTGAGGVNTEAFF. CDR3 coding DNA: TGTGCCAGCACCGGCGCGGGGGGTGTGAACACTGAAGCTTTCTTT.